A selection of T cell receptor beta chains follows, all from one sample in a study of cytomegalovirus exposure and HLA in healthy donors. The table came from immunoSEQ multiplex PCR; TCRdb's copy has only in-frame clones and leaves some out. The table includes approximately 160,000 clones, around 67% detected once. The sample was PBMCs. The receptor source for this set is a woman aged 18-29 years in good health and CMV-seropositive. The CDR3 runs from the conserved cysteine through the conserved F or W. Each record gives: clone size, D gene, J gene, V gene, CDR3 protein, CDR3 DNA. D genes are given only for firm matches. The size of a clone is reported for some rows only, either as once, few or many, or as a class for expanded clones.

abundance: .
d_gene: .
j_gene: TRBJ1-1
v_gene: TRBV4-1
CDR3aa: CASSHTDRYTEAFF
CDR3nt: TGCGCCAGCAGCCATACAGACAGGTACACTGAAGCTTTCTTT

abundance: few
d_gene: TRBD1
j_gene: TRBJ1-6
v_gene: TRBV4-3
CDR3aa: CASSPRAGGSKTLHF
CDR3nt: TGCGCCAGCAGCCCTCGGGCAGGGGGCTCTAAAACCCTCCACTTT

abundance: few
d_gene: TRBD1
j_gene: TRBJ1-2
v_gene: TRBV27
CDR3aa: CASSSIQGQGGFGIGYTF
CDR3nt: TGTGCCAGCAGTTCTATTCAGGGACAGGGGGGCTTTGGGATTGGCTACACCTTC

abundance: .
d_gene: .
j_gene: TRBJ2-5
v_gene: TRBV10-3
CDR3aa: CAISESRASKETQYF
CDR3nt: TGTGCCATCAGTGAGTCGAGGGCAAGTAAAGAGACCCAGTACTTC

abundance: .
d_gene: TRBD2
j_gene: TRBJ2-2
v_gene: TRBV7-7
CDR3aa: CASSPLAGVNTGELFF
CDR3nt: TGTGCTAGCAGTCCACTAGCGGGAGTGAACACCGGGGAGCTGTTTTTT

abundance: once
d_gene: .
j_gene: TRBJ2-2
v_gene: TRBV6-4
CDR3aa: CASSPDRYTGELFF
CDR3nt: TGTGCCAGCAGTCCGGACAGATACACCGGGGAGCTGTTTTTT

abundance: few
d_gene: .
j_gene: TRBJ1-1
v_gene: TRBV2
CDR3aa: CASSARVSEAFF
CDR3nt: TGTGCCAGCAGTGCCAGGGTCTCTGAAGCTTTCTTT

abundance: .
d_gene: TRBD2
j_gene: TRBJ2-1
v_gene: TRBV5-8
CDR3aa: CASSPPSGRRDEQFF
CDR3nt: TGTGCCAGCAGCCCCCCTAGCGGGAGGAGAGATGAGCAGTTCTTC

abundance: few
d_gene: TRBD2
j_gene: TRBJ2-3
v_gene: TRBV5-1
CDR3aa: CASGSGDRTDTQYF
CDR3nt: TGCGCCAGCGGCAGCGGGGACCGCACAGATACGCAGTATTTT

abundance: .
d_gene: TRBD1
j_gene: TRBJ1-2
v_gene: TRBV5-4
CDR3aa: CASSPPRGLGYTF
CDR3nt: TGTGCCAGCAGCCCACCCAGGGGGCTTGGCTACACCTTC

abundance: .
d_gene: TRBD2
j_gene: TRBJ2-7
v_gene: TRBV7-9
CDR3aa: CASSVGLAGSEQYF
CDR3nt: TGTGCCAGCAGCGTGGGACTAGCGGGAAGCGAGCAGTACTTC

abundance: .
d_gene: TRBD1
j_gene: TRBJ1-2
v_gene: TRBV5-4
CDR3aa: CASSFPSGQTNYGYTF
CDR3nt: TGTGCCAGCAGCTTTCCCTCGGGACAGACCAACTATGGCTACACCTTC

abundance: few
d_gene: .
j_gene: TRBJ1-5
v_gene: TRBV10-3
CDR3aa: CATSQGGSQPQHF
CDR3nt: TGTGCCACTTCCCAGGGAGGTAGTCAGCCCCAGCATTTT

abundance: .
d_gene: TRBD1
j_gene: TRBJ2-1
v_gene: TRBV2
CDR3aa: CASSAGTGAGDEQFF
CDR3nt: TGTGCCAGCAGTGCCGGGACAGGGGCGGGCGATGAGCAGTTCTTC

abundance: .
d_gene: TRBD1
j_gene: TRBJ1-4
v_gene: TRBV27
CDR3aa: CASSASLFDRDNEKLFF
CDR3nt: TGTGCCAGCAGCGCCTCCCTCTTCGACAGGGATAATGAAAAACTGTTTTTT

abundance: .
d_gene: .
j_gene: TRBJ2-2
v_gene: TRBV10-3
CDR3aa: CAISEPLGGQRNSNTGELFF
CDR3nt: TGTGCCATCAGTGAGCCTCTGGGGGGACAGAGGAATTCGAACACCGGGGAGCTGTTTTTT

abundance: .
d_gene: .
j_gene: TRBJ2-7
v_gene: TRBV19
CDR3aa: CASSIGQYPYEQYF
CDR3nt: TGTGCCAGTAGTATAGGACAGTATCCCTACGAGCAGTACTTC

abundance: few
d_gene: TRBD2
j_gene: TRBJ2-2
v_gene: TRBV15
CDR3aa: CATSREPSGGRPTGELFF
CDR3nt: TGTGCCACCAGCAGAGAACCTAGCGGGGGCCGACCCACCGGGGAGCTGTTTTTT

abundance: .
d_gene: TRBD1
j_gene: TRBJ2-3
v_gene: TRBV7-3
CDR3aa: CASSNTGGRGDTQYF
CDR3nt: TGTGCCAGCAGCAACACAGGGGGCAGAGGGGATACGCAGTATTTT

abundance: .
d_gene: .
j_gene: TRBJ2-7
v_gene: TRBV7-8
CDR3aa: CASSPRRGPYEQYF
CDR3nt: TGTGCCAGCAGCCCGAGGAGGGGCCCCTACGAGCAGTACTTC

abundance: .
d_gene: .
j_gene: TRBJ1-4
v_gene: TRBV11-2
CDR3aa: CASSSGWGGLATNEKLFF
CDR3nt: TGTGCCAGCAGCTCCGGTTGGGGGGGGCTTGCAACTAATGAAAAACTGTTTTTT

abundance: .
d_gene: .
j_gene: TRBJ1-1
v_gene: TRBV7-9
CDR3aa: CASSRENGYTEAFF
CDR3nt: TGTGCCAGCAGCCGTGAAAACGGGTACACTGAAGCTTTCTTT

abundance: .
d_gene: .
j_gene: TRBJ1-1
v_gene: TRBV7-2
CDR3aa: CASSLSQGQAFF
CDR3nt: TGTGCCAGCAGCTTATCCCAGGGGCAAGCTTTCTTT

abundance: .
d_gene: TRBD1
j_gene: TRBJ2-2
v_gene: TRBV18
CDR3aa: CASSRTGTGDTGELFF
CDR3nt: TGTGCCAGCTCACGGACCGGGACAGGGGACACCGGGGAGCTGTTTTTT